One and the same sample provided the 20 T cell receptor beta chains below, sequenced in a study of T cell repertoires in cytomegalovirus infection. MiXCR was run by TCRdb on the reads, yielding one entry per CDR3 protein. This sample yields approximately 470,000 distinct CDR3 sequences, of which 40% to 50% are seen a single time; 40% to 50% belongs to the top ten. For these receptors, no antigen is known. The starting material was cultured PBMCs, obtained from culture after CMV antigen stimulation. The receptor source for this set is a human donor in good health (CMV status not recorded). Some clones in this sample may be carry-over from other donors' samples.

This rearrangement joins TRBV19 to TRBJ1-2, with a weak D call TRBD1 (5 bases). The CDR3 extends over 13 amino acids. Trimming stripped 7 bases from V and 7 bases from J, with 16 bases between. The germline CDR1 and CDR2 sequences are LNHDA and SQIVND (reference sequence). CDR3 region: CASTPARVIGYTF. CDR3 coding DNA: TGTGCCAGTACTCCAGCCAGGGTAATTGGCTACACCTTC.

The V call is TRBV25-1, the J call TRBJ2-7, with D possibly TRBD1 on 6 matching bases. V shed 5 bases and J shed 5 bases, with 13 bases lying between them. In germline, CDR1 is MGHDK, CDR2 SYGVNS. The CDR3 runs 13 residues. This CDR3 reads CASSKQGSDEQYF. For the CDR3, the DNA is TGTGCCAGCAGTAAACAGGGTTCCGACGAGCAGTACTTC.

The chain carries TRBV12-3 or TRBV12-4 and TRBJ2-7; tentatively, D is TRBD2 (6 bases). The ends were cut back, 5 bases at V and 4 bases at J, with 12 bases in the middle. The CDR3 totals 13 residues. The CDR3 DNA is TGTGCCAGCAGTACGGAGGGAGGTTACGAGCAGTACTTC. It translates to CASSTEGGYEQYF.

CDR3: CASSAGLLTADTQYF. DNA for the CDR3: TGTGCCAGCAGCGCGGGGCTCTTAACGGCAGATACGCAGTATTTT. The chain recombines TRBV7-9 with TRBJ2-3; tentatively, D is TRBD2 (6 bases). Trimming shortened V by 5 bases and J by 4 bases, and 16 bases separated the two germline ends. CDR1 SEHNR and CDR2 FQNEAQ come from the germline V gene (reference sequence). This CDR3 has 15 residues. Variable domain in full (rest from reference TRBV7-9 and TRBJ2-3): DTGVSQNPRHKITKRGQNVTFRCDPISEHNRLYWYRQTLGQGPEFLTYFQNEAQLEKSRLLSDRFSAERPKGSFSTLEIQRTEQGDSAMYLCASSAGLLTADTQYFGPGTRLTVL.

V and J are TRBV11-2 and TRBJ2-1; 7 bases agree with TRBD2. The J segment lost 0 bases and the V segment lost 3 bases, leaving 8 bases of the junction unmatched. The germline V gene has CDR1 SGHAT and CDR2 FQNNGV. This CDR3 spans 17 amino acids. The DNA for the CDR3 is TGTGCCAGCAGCTTGTGGGAGGGTACTAGCTCCTACAATGAGCAGTTCTTC. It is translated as CASSLWEGTSSYNEQFF.

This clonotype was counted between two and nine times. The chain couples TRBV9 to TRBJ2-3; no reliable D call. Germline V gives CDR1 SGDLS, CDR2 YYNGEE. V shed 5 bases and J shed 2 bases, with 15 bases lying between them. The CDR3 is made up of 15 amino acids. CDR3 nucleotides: TGTGCCAGCAGGCCAGCCTCGGGCGACACAGATACGCAGTATTTT. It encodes CASRPASGDTDTQYF.

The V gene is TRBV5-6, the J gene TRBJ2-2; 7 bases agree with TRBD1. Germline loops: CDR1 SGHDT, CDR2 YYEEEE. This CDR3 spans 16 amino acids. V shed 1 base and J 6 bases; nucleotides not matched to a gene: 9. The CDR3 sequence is CASSLLPRQGSGELFF. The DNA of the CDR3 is TGTGCCAGCAGCTTGCTTCCCCGACAGGGTTCCGGGGAGCTGTTTTTT.

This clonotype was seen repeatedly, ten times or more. The CDR3 spells CASSSNRDMNTEAFF. CDR3 DNA sequence: TGTGCCAGCAGCTCAAACAGGGATATGAACACTGAAGCTTTCTTT. The V and J genes are TRBV7-2 and TRBJ1-1, with a possible D match to TRBD1 (6 bases). The CDR3 consists of 15 residues. Trimming removed 4 bases from V and 0 bases from J, with 12 bases in between. Germline loops: CDR1 SGHTA, CDR2 FQGNSA.

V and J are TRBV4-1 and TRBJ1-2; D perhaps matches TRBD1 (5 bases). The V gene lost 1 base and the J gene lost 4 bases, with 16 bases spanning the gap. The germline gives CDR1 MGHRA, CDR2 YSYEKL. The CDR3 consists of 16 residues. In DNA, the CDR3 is TGCGCCAGCAGCCAAGTAGCACAGGTTTTTACCTATGGCTACACCTTC. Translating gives CASSQVAQVFTYGYTF.

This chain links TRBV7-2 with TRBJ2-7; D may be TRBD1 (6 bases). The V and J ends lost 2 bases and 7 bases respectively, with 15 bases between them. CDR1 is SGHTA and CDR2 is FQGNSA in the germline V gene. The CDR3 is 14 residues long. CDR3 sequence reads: CASSLRGTSGEQYF. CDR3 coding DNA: TGTGCCAGCAGCTTAAGGGGGACGTCGGGGGAGCAGTACTTC.

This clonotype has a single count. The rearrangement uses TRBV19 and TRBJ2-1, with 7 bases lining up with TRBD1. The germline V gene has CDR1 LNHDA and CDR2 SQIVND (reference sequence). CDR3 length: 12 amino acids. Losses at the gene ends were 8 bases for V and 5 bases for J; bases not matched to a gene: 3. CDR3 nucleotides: TGTGCCAGTCGACAGGGTAACAATGAGCAGTTCTTC. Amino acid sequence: CASRQGNNEQFF. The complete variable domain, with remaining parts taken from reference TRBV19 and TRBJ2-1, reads DGGITQSPKYLFRKEGQNVTLSCEQNLNHDAMYWYRQDPGQGLRLIYYSQIVNDFQKGDIAEGYSVSREKKESFPLTVTSAQKNPTAFYLCASRQGNNEQFFGPGTRLTVL.

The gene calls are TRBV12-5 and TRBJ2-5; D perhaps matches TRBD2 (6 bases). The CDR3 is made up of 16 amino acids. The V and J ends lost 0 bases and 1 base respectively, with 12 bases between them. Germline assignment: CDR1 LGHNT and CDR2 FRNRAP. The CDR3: CASGLVLRAGQETQYF. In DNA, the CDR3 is TGTGCTAGTGGTTTGGTACTCCGAGCGGGCCAAGAGACCCAGTACTTC.

CDR3 coding DNA: TGTGCCAGTAAAGGGGGGGGCTCCTACAATGAGCAGTTCTTC. Its translation: CASKGGGSYNEQFF. This sequence joins TRBV28 and TRBJ2-1; weak D call: TRBD2 (7 bases). The V gene lost 9 bases and the J gene lost 0 bases, with 12 bases spanning the gap. Germline values: CDR1 MDHEN, CDR2 SYDVKM. This CDR3 contains 14 residues.

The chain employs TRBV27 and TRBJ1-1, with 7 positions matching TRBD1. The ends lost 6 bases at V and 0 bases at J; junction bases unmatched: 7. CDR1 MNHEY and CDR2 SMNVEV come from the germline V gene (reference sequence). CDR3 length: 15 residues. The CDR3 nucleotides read TGTGCCAGCAGGCTCCGACAGGGAATGAACACTGAAGCTTTCTTT. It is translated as CASRLRQGMNTEAFF.

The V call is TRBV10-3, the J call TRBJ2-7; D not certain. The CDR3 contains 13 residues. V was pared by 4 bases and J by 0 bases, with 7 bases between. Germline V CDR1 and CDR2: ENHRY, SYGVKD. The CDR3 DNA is TGTGCCATCAGTGGGTCGGACTCCTACGAGCAGTACTTC. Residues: CAISGSDSYEQYF.

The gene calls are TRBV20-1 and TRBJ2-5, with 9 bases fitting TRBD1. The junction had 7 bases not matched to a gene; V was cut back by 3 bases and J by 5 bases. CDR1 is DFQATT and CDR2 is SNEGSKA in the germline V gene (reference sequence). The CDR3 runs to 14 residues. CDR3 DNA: TGCAGTGCTAGGGGGACAGGGTCGTCGGAGACCCAGTACTTC. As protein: CSARGTGSSETQYF.

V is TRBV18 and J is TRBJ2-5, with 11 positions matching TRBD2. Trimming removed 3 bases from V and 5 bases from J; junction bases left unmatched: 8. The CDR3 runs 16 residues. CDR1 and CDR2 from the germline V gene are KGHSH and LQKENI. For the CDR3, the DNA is TGTGCCAGCTCACCGACGAGCACTAGCGGGAGTGAGACCCAGTACTTC. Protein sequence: CASSPTSTSGSETQYF.

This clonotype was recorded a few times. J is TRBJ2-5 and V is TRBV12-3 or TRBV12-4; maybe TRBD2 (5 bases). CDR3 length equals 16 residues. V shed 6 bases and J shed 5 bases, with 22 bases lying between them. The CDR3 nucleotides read TGTGCCAGCAGCTCCCGATCCTTTCCGGGGTCGGAGACCCAGTACTTC. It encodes CASSSRSFPGSETQYF.

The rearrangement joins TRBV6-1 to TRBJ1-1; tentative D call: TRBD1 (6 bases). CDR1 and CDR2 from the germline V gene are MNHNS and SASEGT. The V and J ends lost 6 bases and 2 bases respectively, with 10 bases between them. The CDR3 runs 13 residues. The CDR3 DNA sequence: TGTGCCAGCAGCGGACAGATAAACACTGAAGCTTTCTTT. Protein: CASSGQINTEAFF.

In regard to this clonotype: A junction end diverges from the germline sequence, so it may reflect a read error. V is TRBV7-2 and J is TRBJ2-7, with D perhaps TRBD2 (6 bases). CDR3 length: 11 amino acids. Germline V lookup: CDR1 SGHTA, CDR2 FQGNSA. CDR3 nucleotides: TGTGCCAGCGGTTCGGACTACAAGCAGTACTTC. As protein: CASGSDYKQYF.